The T cell receptor beta chain under discussion was sequenced for a study of post-analysis software for immune sequencing data. cDNA libraries for TCR beta contained unique molecular identifiers. Some 500,000 cDNA molecules were obtained from roughly 0.93 to 9.6 million T cells. TCRdb ran MiXCR on the PCR reads and lists one entry per CDR3 protein. In the table there are 750,000 to 950,000 distinct CDR3 sequences, around 42% of which are singletons. Study-wide findings and caveats: Controls showed significantly higher normalized Chao1 diversity than did multiple sclerosis patients. Among five TRBV segments more frequent in patients than controls were TRBV5-6, TRBV5-1 and TRBV20-1.

Many counts were recorded for this clonotype. Its antigen is undetermined. From germline, CDR1 is SGHTA and CDR2 FQGTGA. The length of the CDR3 is 16 residues. V was clipped by 5 bases and J by 3 bases; unmatched bases: 4. Input material: blood. The rearrangement uses TRBV7-3 and TRBJ2-1, with 13 bases that match TRBD2. This clonotype was sampled from a girl between 10 and 17 years old with multiple sclerosis. In DNA form, the CDR3 reads TGTGCCAGCAGCCCGCGGACTAGCGGGAGCTACAATGAGCAGTTCTTC. Amino acids: CASSPRTSGSYNEQFF. The complete variable domain, with remaining parts taken from reference TRBV7-3 and TRBJ2-1, reads GAGVSQTPSNKVTEKGKYVELRCDPISGHTALYWYRQSLGQGPEFLIYFQGTGAADDSGLPNDRFFAVRPEGSVSTLKIQRTERGDSAVYLCASSPRTSGSYNEQFFGPGTRLTVL.